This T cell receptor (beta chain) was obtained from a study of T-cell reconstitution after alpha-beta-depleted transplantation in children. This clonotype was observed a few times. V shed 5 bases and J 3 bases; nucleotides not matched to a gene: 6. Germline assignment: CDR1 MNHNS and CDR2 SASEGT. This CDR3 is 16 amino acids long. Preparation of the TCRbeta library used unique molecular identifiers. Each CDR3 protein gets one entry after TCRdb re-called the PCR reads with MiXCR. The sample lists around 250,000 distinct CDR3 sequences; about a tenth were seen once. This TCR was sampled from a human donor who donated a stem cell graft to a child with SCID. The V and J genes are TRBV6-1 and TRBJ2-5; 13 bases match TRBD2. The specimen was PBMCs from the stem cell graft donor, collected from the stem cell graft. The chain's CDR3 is CASSRTSGGRKETQYF. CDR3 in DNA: TGTGCCAGCAGTAGGACTAGCGGGGGACGAAAAGAGACCCAGTACTTC.